The sequence of this TCR beta chain was determined in a study of control samples from healthy donors and cancer patients. Profiling relied on immunoSEQ multiplex PCR, and the TCRdb table lists in-frame clones only, not all of them. The sample shows approximately 150,000 clones, around 88% of them seen only once. Losses at the gene ends were 5 bases for V and 4 bases for J; bases not matched to a gene: 6. Germline V lookup: CDR1 MNHNS, CDR2 SASEGT. The CDR3 is 14 amino acids. The source is a man younger than 30 in good health. Sequenced sample: blood. The V gene is TRBV6-1, the J gene TRBJ1-1; TRBD1 aligns across 8 bases. For the CDR3, the DNA is TGTGCCAGCAGTTTTGGACAGGGTGCCACTGAAGCTTTCTTT. Protein sequence: CASSFGQGATEAFF.